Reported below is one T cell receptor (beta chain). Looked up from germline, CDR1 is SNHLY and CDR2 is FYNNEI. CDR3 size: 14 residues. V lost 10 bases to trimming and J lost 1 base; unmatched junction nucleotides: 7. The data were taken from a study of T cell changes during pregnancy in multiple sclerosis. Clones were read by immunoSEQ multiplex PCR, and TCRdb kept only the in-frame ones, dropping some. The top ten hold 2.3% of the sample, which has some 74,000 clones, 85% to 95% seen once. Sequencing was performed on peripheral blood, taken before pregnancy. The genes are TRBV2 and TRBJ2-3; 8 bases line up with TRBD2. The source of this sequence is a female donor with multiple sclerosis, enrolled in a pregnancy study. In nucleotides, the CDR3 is TGTGCCAAGCGGTGGCGGGAGGGCACAGATACGCAGTATTTT. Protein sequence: CAKRWREGTDTQYF.